The 29 T cell receptor beta chains below all came from one sample that was sequenced in a study of brain metastases from non-small cell lung cancer. TCRdb's table, derived via immunoSEQ multiplex PCR, lists solely in-frame clones and lacks some. The repertoire holds about 2,600 clones, with roughly four fifths as singletons. Sequenced input: tissue from a brain metastasis. These TCRs come from a donor aged 40 or over with non-small cell lung cancer.

V and J are TRBV30 and TRBJ2-3, with 7 bases fitting TRBD1. There are 15 residues in the CDR3. Germline V gives CDR1 GTSNPN, CDR2 SVGIG (reference sequence). With V trimmed by 5 bases and J by 0 bases, 8 bases remained unmatched. The CDR3 protein is CAWVRDSPSTDTQYF. The CDR3 DNA sequence: TGTGCCTGGGTGAGGGACAGCCCTAGCACAGATACGCAGTATTTT.

Turning to this clone: At one boundary the junction diverges from the germline segment, which might be a read error. V usage is TRBV7-9 and J usage is TRBJ1-6, with a possible D match to TRBD1 (6 bases). This CDR3 is 18 amino acids long. Germline V gives CDR1 SEHNR, CDR2 FQNEAQ (reference sequence). CDR3 nucleotide sequence: TGTGCCAGCAGCCTAGCGGGGGTGGGACACCCCGCCAATTCACCCCTCCACTTT. Translated, it gives CASSLAGVGHPANSPLHF.

V is TRBV5-1 and J is TRBJ2-2; D is unclear. The CDR3 runs to 14 residues. CDR1 and CDR2 from the germline V gene are SGHRS and YFSETQ. V dropped 1 base and J dropped 5 bases, with 9 bases sitting between them. The CDR3 sequence: CASSLTFGTGELFF. The CDR3 DNA sequence: TGCGCCAGCAGCTTGACCTTCGGGACCGGGGAGCTGTTTTTT.

This chain connects TRBV6-2 or TRBV6-3 to TRBJ2-2; D not certain. The CDR3 sequence is 16 residues long. Trimming pared 5 bases from V and 1 base from J, leaving 14 bases between. CDR1 MNHEY and CDR2 SVGEGT come from the germline V gene. The CDR3 is CASSALFAENTGELFF. CDR3 coding DNA: TGTGCCAGCAGTGCCCTTTTCGCGGAGAACACCGGGGAGCTGTTTTTT.

V is TRBV2 and J is TRBJ1-1, with D possibly matching TRBD1 (6 bases). CDR3 size: 12 residues. Germline CDR1 and CDR2: SNHLY and FYNNEI. Between the trimmed V and J ends, which lost 6 bases and 5 bases, there was a span of 10 bases. The DNA for the CDR3 is TGTGCCAGCAGACTTGGACAGACTGAAGCTTTCTTT. Its translation: CASRLGQTEAFF.

The chain carries TRBV6-2 or TRBV6-3 and TRBJ1-5; TRBD1 matches 8 bases. The germline V gene has CDR1 MNHEY and CDR2 SVGEGT. This CDR3 has 14 amino acids. J lost 4 bases, V lost 5 bases, and 4 bases had no gene match. The CDR3 nucleotides are TGTGCCAGCAGTAAGGGACAGGCTAATCAGCCCCAGCATTTT. It specifies CASSKGQANQPQHF.

This clone has just a few counts. The gene calls are TRBV7-9 and TRBJ2-2; D is possibly TRBD2 (5 bases). This CDR3 spans 14 amino acids. The ends were cut back, 3 bases at V and 6 bases at J, with 11 bases in the middle. CDR1 is SEHNR and CDR2 is FQNEAQ in the germline V gene (reference sequence). The CDR3 here is CASSFEERAGELFF. CDR3 DNA: TGTGCCAGCAGCTTCGAGGAGAGGGCCGGGGAGCTGTTTTTT.

This chain connects TRBV7-9 to TRBJ1-3; D uncertain. CDR1 SEHNR and CDR2 FQNEAQ come from the germline V gene (reference sequence). V lost 4 bases and J lost 7, with 11 bases in between. The CDR3 totals 13 residues. CDR3 DNA sequence: TGTGCCAGCAGCTCCCCCGCGAAGAACACCATATATTTT. Encoded protein: CASSSPAKNTIYF.

This clone was detected a few times. The CDR3 nucleotides read TGTGCCAGCCGGACCGGCTTCGGCGGCGATGAGCAGTTCTTC. This codes for CASRTGFGGDEQFF. J is TRBJ2-1 and V is TRBV28; no reliable D call. The CDR3 runs to 14 residues. CDR1 MDHEN and CDR2 SYDVKM come from the germline V gene. Trimming cost V 8 bases and J 8 bases, with 19 bases left between them. The full variable domain, in which reference TRBV28 and TRBJ2-1 provide the parts outside the CDR3, is DVKVTQSSRYLVKRTGEKVFLECVQDMDHENMFWYRQDPGLGLRLIYFSYDVKMKEKGDIPEGYSVSREKKERFSLILESASTNQTSMYLCASRTGFGGDEQFFGPGTRLTVL.

The chain employs TRBV5-1 and TRBJ2-7; D unresolved. Germline assignment: CDR1 SGHRS and CDR2 YFSETQ. Between the trimmed V and J ends, which lost 0 bases and 4 bases, there was a span of 5 bases. The CDR3 length is 12 residues. The CDR3 here is CASSLVSYEQYF. The CDR3 DNA reads as TGCGCCAGCAGCTTGGTTTCTTACGAGCAGTACTTC.

The sample holds a few counts of this clone. This chain uses TRBV19 with TRBJ2-5, with unresolved D. The V end lost 5 bases, the J end lost 4 bases, and 20 bases lay between the germline ends. Looked up from germline, CDR1 is LNHDA and CDR2 is SQIVND (reference sequence). The CDR3 sequence is 16 residues long. The CDR3 nucleotides are TGTGCCAGTAGTGTGACGGGCCAGCTTCATGGAGAGACCCAGTACTTC. Translating it yields CASSVTGQLHGETQYF. The full variable domain, rest sourced from reference TRBV19 and TRBJ2-5, is DGGITQSPKYLFRKEGQNVTLSCEQNLNHDAMYWYRQDPGQGLRLIYYSQIVNDFQKGDIAEGYSVSREKKESFPLTVTSAQKNPTAFYLCASSVTGQLHGETQYFGPGTRLLVL.

The V gene is TRBV3-1 (or the pseudogene TRBV3-2), the J gene TRBJ2-7, with D unresolved. Per germline, CDR1 LGHDT and CDR2 YNNKEL (reference sequence). The germline V and J ends were trimmed by 1 base and 6 bases, with 4 bases remaining between them. The CDR3 is made up of 11 amino acids. Here the CDR3 reads CASSQAGEQYF. The CDR3, as DNA: TGTGCCAGCAGCCAAGCTGGCGAGCAGTACTTC.

The rearrangement joins TRBV10-3 to TRBJ2-5, with unresolved D. Germline CDR1 ENHRY, CDR2 SYGVKD. Trimming shortened V by 10 bases and J by 1 base, and 7 bases separated the two germline ends. The CDR3 spans 11 residues. DNA of the CDR3: TGTGCCACCTCCATCCAAGAGACCCAGTACTTC. It specifies CATSIQETQYF.

CDR3 bases: TGTGCCAGCAGGATTGATCTACAGGGGAACATTCAGTACTTC. The encoded protein is CASRIDLQGNIQYF. The chain has TRBV6-5 and TRBJ2-4, with 7 bases lining up with TRBD1. CDR1 is MNHEY and CDR2 is SVGAGI in the germline V gene. The CDR3 is made up of 14 amino acids. Unmatched junction bases numbered 9, after V lost 6 bases and J lost 7 bases.

The genes are TRBV2 and TRBJ2-3; 11 bases fit TRBD1. The germline V gene has CDR1 SNHLY and CDR2 FYNNEI. With 6 bases clipped from V and 6 bases from J, the junction kept 8 bases outside the gene matches. This CDR3 contains 15 residues. CDR3 in DNA: TGTGCCAGCAGGCTCCGGACAGGGGGCATGGATACGCAGTATTTT. Translating it yields CASRLRTGGMDTQYF.

The chain uses TRBV7-6 and TRBJ1-1; 7 bases align to TRBD1. CDR1 is SGHVS and CDR2 is FNYEAQ in the germline V gene. With V trimmed by 4 bases and J by 5 bases, 4 bases remained unmatched. The CDR3 is made up of 13 amino acids. CDR3 loop: CASSSTGVTEAFF. The CDR3 nucleotides are TGTGCCAGCAGCTCTACAGGGGTTACTGAAGCTTTCTTT.

V usage is TRBV19 and J usage is TRBJ1-2; D is undetermined. The CDR3 runs 12 residues. From germline, CDR1 is LNHDA and CDR2 SQIVND (reference sequence). Trimming shortened V by 7 bases and J by 5 bases, and 11 bases separated the two germline ends. The CDR3 protein is CASTLMGYGYTF. The CDR3 DNA follows: TGTGCCAGTACCCTGATGGGGTATGGCTACACCTTC.

The genes are TRBV5-6 and TRBJ1-3; D gene ambiguous. The germline CDR1 and CDR2 sequences are SGHDT and YYEEEE. V was clipped by 1 base and J by 0 bases, with 17 bases between them. This CDR3 has 18 residues. The CDR3 bases are TGTGCCAGCAGCTTGTATGGCATGACGGTACTCTCTGGAAACACCATATATTTT. Encoded protein: CASSLYGMTVLSGNTIYF.

The chain uses TRBV7-7 and TRBJ2-1; D unresolved. CDR1 and CDR2 from the germline V gene are SSHAT and FNYEAQ (reference sequence). The V gene lost 2 bases and the J gene lost 5 bases, with 10 bases spanning the gap. There are 14 residues in the CDR3. The CDR3 is CASSLNGVDNEQFF. DNA for the CDR3: TGTGCCAGCAGCTTAAATGGTGTCGACAATGAGCAGTTCTTC.

This clone is a singleton in its sample. This rearrangement joins TRBV25-1 to TRBJ2-5; D uncertain. Germline V gives CDR1 MGHDK, CDR2 SYGVNS. The V end lost 4 bases, the J end lost 4 bases, and 7 bases lay between the germline ends. The CDR3 is 12 amino acids. DNA for the CDR3: TGTGCCAGCAGTGGTTGGGGAGAGACCCAGTACTTC. Amino acid sequence: CASSGWGETQYF.

The V and J genes are TRBV10-3 and TRBJ2-5; D call uncertain. Germline V CDR1 and CDR2: ENHRY, SYGVKD. The CDR3 contains 14 residues. V lost 4 bases to trimming and J lost 2 bases, with 11 bases between them. The CDR3 bases are TGTGCCATCAGTGGACAAGGACGACAAGAGACCCAGTACTTC. It codes for CAISGQGRQETQYF.

This chain joins TRBV4-2 and TRBJ1-3; D perhaps matches TRBD1 (6 bases). Between the trimmed V and J ends, which lost 4 bases and 2 bases, there was a span of 15 bases. The length of the CDR3 is 16 residues. From germline, CDR1 is LGHNA and CDR2 YNFKEQ. CDR3 protein: CASSLNREVTGNTIYF. For the CDR3, the DNA is TGTGCCAGCAGCCTAAACAGGGAGGTTACTGGAAACACCATATATTTT.

This chain connects TRBV5-1 to TRBJ1-1; D call uncertain. The V end lost 2 bases, the J end lost 2 bases, and 7 bases lay between the germline ends. Germline V gene data show CDR1 as SGHRS and CDR2 as YFSETQ. The CDR3 sequence is 13 residues long. CDR3 sequence: CASSFRPNTEAFF. The DNA for the CDR3 is TGCGCCAGCAGCTTTAGACCCAACACTGAAGCTTTCTTT.

The V call is TRBV30, the J call TRBJ2-5, with D perhaps TRBD1 (6 bases). The CDR3 length is 13 residues. Germline lookup yields CDR1 GTSNPN and CDR2 SVGIG (reference sequence). V gave up 2 bases and J gave up 6 bases, with 13 bases separating them. The CDR3 nucleotides read TGTGCCTGGAGTACAGGGACGGTTAAGACCCAGTACTTC. Translating gives CAWSTGTVKTQYF.

CDR3 DNA: TGTGCCAGCAGTCAGCTAGCGGGGGGCACAGATACGCAGTATTTT. Protein product: CASSQLAGGTDTQYF. The chain carries TRBV2 and TRBJ2-3; 10 bases are shared with TRBD2. This CDR3 region has 15 residues. Trimming cost V 5 bases and J 1 base; bases outside gene matches: 3. CDR1 is SNHLY and CDR2 is FYNNEI in the germline V gene.

The rearrangement joins TRBV2 to TRBJ2-5; possibly TRBD2 for D (6 bases). The V gene lost 9 bases and the J gene lost 3 bases, with 20 bases spanning the gap. The V gene's germline CDR1 is SNHLY and CDR2 FYNNEI. This CDR3 is built from 15 residues. Here the CDR3 reads CASAREGSGEETQYF. In DNA, the CDR3 is TGTGCCAGTGCGAGGGAAGGTAGCGGTGAAGAGACCCAGTACTTC. The entire variable domain, with the rest obtained from reference TRBV2 and TRBJ2-5, is as follows: EPEVTQTPSHQVTQMGQEVILRCVPISNHLYFYWYRQILGQKVEFLVSFYNNEISEKSEIFDDQFSVERPDGSNFTLKIRSTKLEDSAMYFCASAREGSGEETQYFGPGTRLLVL.

CDR3 coding DNA: TGTGCCAGCAGCTTAGCTTTACCGGGACAGGGAGGAGGCTATGGCTACACCTTC. Translating gives CASSLALPGQGGGYGYTF. The chain carries TRBV7-2 and TRBJ1-2; TRBD1 agrees at 9 bases. The V segment lost 0 bases and the J segment 4 bases; nucleotides outside the gene matches: 12. The germline V gene has CDR1 SGHTA and CDR2 FQGNSA. This CDR3 is 18 amino acids long.

The CDR3 here is CASSPDRGENSPLHF. CDR3 in DNA: TGTGCCAGTAGTCCTGACAGGGGGGAAAATTCACCCCTCCACTTT. The gene calls are TRBV19 and TRBJ1-6; 9 nucleotides line up with TRBD1. This CDR3 is built from 15 residues. Germline V gives CDR1 LNHDA, CDR2 SQIVND (reference sequence). With V trimmed by 5 bases and J by 7 bases, 6 bases remained unmatched. The full variable domain, rest sourced from reference TRBV19 and TRBJ1-6, is DGGITQSPKYLFRKEGQNVTLSCEQNLNHDAMYWYRQDPGQGLRLIYYSQIVNDFQKGDIAEGYSVSREKKESFPLTVTSAQKNPTAFYLCASSPDRGENSPLHFGNGTRLTVT.

The genes are TRBV3-1 (or the pseudogene TRBV3-2) and TRBJ2-3, with 9 bases aligning to TRBD2. Losses at the gene ends were 1 base for V and 7 bases for J; bases not matched to a gene: 9. Looked up from germline, CDR1 is LGHDT and CDR2 is YNNKEL (reference sequence). The CDR3 spans 16 residues. The CDR3 DNA follows: TGTGCCAGCAGCCAAGCTGGCGGGAGGGCCACGAATACGCAGTATTTT. Protein sequence: CASSQAGGRATNTQYF.